Listed here is a single T cell receptor (beta chain). This record comes from a study of blood T cell repertoires in COVID-19. This CDR3 is 16 amino acids long. Trimming removed 0 bases at V and 5 bases at J, with 18 bases between. Germline CDR1 SGHRS, CDR2 YFSETQ. Authors' processing steps: It was from reference gene primer amplification that nucleated cell counts were estimated. Assay: immunoSEQ multiplex PCR; the TCRdb copy retains only in-frame clones and omits some. The V and J calls and clone size come from that table; D and trimming were worked out from the DNA. Found here are roughly 87,000 clones, 86% of them singletons; the top ten hold roughly 25%.

Specimen: peripheral blood. The TCR sequence derives from a human donor in a cohort sampled during active COVID-19. V gene TRBV5-1 combines with J gene TRBJ2-7; possible D gene TRBD2, 6 bases. The CDR3 DNA follows: TGCGCCAGCAGCTTGGCGGAACACGGAGGGCCCAACGAGCAGTACTTC. Its translation is CASSLAEHGGPNEQYF.